The 27 T cell receptor beta chains in this list originate from one sample, sequenced in a study of cytotoxic CD8 clonotypes in ibrutinib-treated CLL (dated by TCRdb to 2020 to 2022). The time point tag for this specimen amounts to: approximately twelve months on ibrutinib. The method was the immunoSEQ multiplex PCR assay. This is the immuneACCESS table as TCRdb keeps it, with only in-frame sequences that have V and J called. A part of the clones is gone; compared with another copy, unresolved V genes explain less than half, and the rest is unexplained. The sample table holds about 130,000 clones, of which 75% to 85% were seen once. The ten most abundant clones make up about 13% of the sample. The starting material was PBMCs, obtained after 12 months of ibrutinib treatment. These receptors were obtained from a human donor with chronic lymphocytic leukemia.

The chain has TRBV7-9 and TRBJ2-7; D not certain. Germline CDR1 and CDR2: SEHNR and FQNEAQ (reference sequence). The CDR3 contains 15 residues. V was clipped by 5 bases and J by 6 bases, with 20 bases between them. The CDR3: CASSLIDNRLSEQYF. The CDR3 DNA reads TGTGCCAGCAGCCTTATAGACAATCGGCTCAGCGAGCAGTACTTC.

In DNA, the CDR3 is TGTGCTAGTGGTTTGGTACTTGAACGTGACCTAATCTCCTACGAGCAGTACTTC. Protein sequence: CASGLVLERDLISYEQYF. V is TRBV12-5 and J is TRBJ2-7; D unclear. V lost 0 bases to trimming and J lost 0 bases, with 18 bases between them. Germline values: CDR1 LGHNT, CDR2 FRNRAP. There are 18 residues in the CDR3.

The gene calls are TRBV10-2 and TRBJ2-1, with 9 bases matching TRBD2. The J segment lost 3 bases and the V segment lost 5 bases, leaving 8 bases of the junction unmatched. Germline V CDR1 and CDR2: WSHSY, SAAADI. The CDR3 covers 16 residues. CDR3 region: CASSLNRLAVYNEQFF. CDR3 DNA sequence: TGCGCCAGCAGTCTCAACCGACTAGCGGTCTACAATGAGCAGTTCTTC.

V gene TRBV18 combines with J gene TRBJ1-4; no definite D call. The CDR3 consists of 14 residues. Germline CDR1 reads KGHSH; CDR2 reads LQKENI. V was clipped by 8 bases and J by 5 bases, with 15 bases between them. In DNA form, the CDR3 reads TGTGCCAGCACGCAAGGGCTGTGGAATGAAAAACTGTTTTTT. Translating gives CASTQGLWNEKLFF. Filled out from reference TRBV18 and TRBJ1-4, the complete variable domain reads NAGVMQNPRHLVRRRGQEARLRCSPMKGHSHVYWYRQLPEEGLKFMVYLQKENIIDESGMPKERFSAEFPKEGPSILRIQQVVRGDSAAYFCASTQGLWNEKLFFGSGTQLSVL.

The chain uses TRBV4-3 and TRBJ2-3, with D hard to call. Germline loops: CDR1 LGHNA, CDR2 YSLEER. Deletions cut 0 bases from V and 1 base from J, with 5 bases between. The CDR3 is 14 amino acids. In DNA form, the CDR3 reads TGCGCCAGCAGCCAAGAGGCCCGCACAGATACGCAGTATTTT. Its translation is CASSQEARTDTQYF.

Here the CDR3 DNA reads TGTGCCAGCAGCCCTCAGCTAGCGGGAGTGGGGAATGAGCAGTTCTTC. This encodes CASSPQLAGVGNEQFF. This chain uses TRBV6-4 with TRBJ2-1, with 10 bases lining up with TRBD2. The germline gives CDR1 MRHNA, CDR2 SNTAGT. V was pared by 6 bases and J by 7 bases, with 12 bases of the junction left unmatched. CDR3 size: 16 residues.

V and J are TRBV9 and TRBJ2-2; D is undetermined. V dropped 1 base and J dropped 5 bases, with 6 bases sitting between them. In germline, CDR1 is SGDLS, CDR2 YYNGEE. This CDR3 contains 13 residues. For the CDR3, the DNA is TGTGCCAGCAGCGTAACAGCGACCGGGGAGCTGTTTTTT. Translating gives CASSVTATGELFF.

The gene calls are TRBV4-3 and TRBJ2-6; 9 nucleotides align to TRBD1. V lost 4 bases, J lost 5 bases, and 6 bases stayed unmatched. CDR3 length equals 16 residues. Germline V gene data show CDR1 as LGHNA and CDR2 as YSLEER. For the CDR3, the DNA is TGCGCCAGCAGCCGAACAGGGGGCTCCCGGGCCAACGTCCTGACTTTC. As protein: CASSRTGGSRANVLTF.

The genes are TRBV5-4 and TRBJ2-1; the D is unclear. The CDR3 length is 13 residues. Germline V gene sequence: CDR1 SGHNT, CDR2 YYREEE (reference sequence). Deletions cut 10 bases from V and 4 bases from J, with 15 bases between. The CDR3 nucleotides are TGTGCCTCTGGATGGCGTATTTACAATGAGCAGTTCTTC. Translated, it gives CASGWRIYNEQFF.

This clone was seen more than once but under ten times. The chain carries TRBV18 and TRBJ1-2; no clear D gene. The CDR3 is made up of 12 amino acids. V was cut by 2 bases and J by 4 bases, with 5 bases left in between. CDR1 is KGHSH and CDR2 is LQKENI in the germline V gene. This CDR3 reads CASSPDGYGYTF. Here the CDR3 DNA reads TGTGCCAGCTCACCAGATGGCTATGGCTACACCTTC. Full variable domain (remainder filled in from reference TRBV18 and TRBJ1-2): NAGVMQNPRHLVRRRGQEARLRCSPMKGHSHVYWYRQLPEEGLKFMVYLQKENIIDESGMPKERFSAEFPKEGPSILRIQQVVRGDSAAYFCASSPDGYGYTFGSGTRLTVV.

This clone was seen only once. The gene calls are TRBV28 and TRBJ2-7, with D unclear. Germline V gives CDR1 MDHEN, CDR2 SYDVKM. The V gene lost 6 bases and the J gene lost 5 bases, with 20 bases spanning the gap. The CDR3 contains 15 residues. CDR3 sequence reads: CASRSPVGFLDEQYF. The DNA of the CDR3 is TGTGCCAGCAGATCCCCTGTGGGATTTCTGGACGAGCAGTACTTC.

This clone showed up just a few times. The V call is TRBV11-2, the J call TRBJ2-1; 7 bases agree with TRBD2. Trimming took 5 bases from V and 3 from J; bases not matched to a gene: 7. CDR1 SGHAT and CDR2 FQNNGV come from the germline V gene. This CDR3 comprises 15 residues. The CDR3 loop reads CASSTDRTSYNEQFF. The CDR3 DNA sequence: TGTGCCAGCAGCACCGATAGGACTAGCTACAATGAGCAGTTCTTC.

The V call is TRBV5-4, the J call TRBJ2-7; D is unclear. From germline, CDR1 is SGHNT and CDR2 YYREEE (reference sequence). The CDR3 length is 14 residues. With 3 bases removed from V and 0 bases from J, the gap between germline ends came to 10 bases. DNA of the CDR3: TGTGCCAGCAGCTCGTACTCGAGCTCCTACGAGCAGTACTTC. Amino acids: CASSSYSSSYEQYF.

This chain connects TRBV6-1 to TRBJ2-7; 14 bases match TRBD2. This CDR3 contains 13 residues. J was trimmed by 10 bases and V by 3 bases; bases with no gene match: 2. Germline loops: CDR1 MNHNS, CDR2 SASEGT. As DNA, the CDR3 is TGTGCCAGCAGTGAGACTAGCGGGAGGGCCCAGTACTTC. Encoded protein: CASSETSGRAQYF.

The CDR3 DNA is TGTGCCAGCTCATGGGGAGGGTCACGCGAGCAGTACTTC. Encoded protein: CASSWGGSREQYF. V usage is TRBV27 and J usage is TRBJ2-7, with TRBD2 matching 7 bases. J was trimmed by 6 bases and V by 8 bases; bases with no gene match: 10. Germline V lookup: CDR1 MNHEY, CDR2 SMNVEV (reference sequence). The CDR3 has 13 residues.

The chain uses TRBV5-1 and TRBJ2-3; D unclear. With 4 bases removed from V and 2 bases from J, the gap between germline ends came to 11 bases. The germline V gene encodes CDR1 SGHRS and CDR2 YFSETQ. This CDR3 spans 14 amino acids. The CDR3 DNA reads TGCGCCAGCAGCACAACCGACGTCACAGATACGCAGTATTTT. The encoded protein is CASSTTDVTDTQYF.

This clone showed up just a few times. Relative to the germline gene, one junction end is altered; a read error may explain this. CDR3 loop: CATEGLAELDF. In DNA form, the CDR3 reads TGTGCCACCGAAGGACTAGCGGAGCTAGACTTC. The J gene is TRBJ2-7, the V gene TRBV7-9; 10 bases align to TRBD2. The germline V gene encodes CDR1 SEHNR and CDR2 FQNEAQ (reference sequence). CDR3 length: 11 residues.

The rearrangement uses TRBV19 and TRBJ1-5; 10 bases are shared with TRBD1. The ends lost 7 bases at V and 0 bases at J; junction bases unmatched: 3. The CDR3 has 15 residues. Germline CDR1 LNHDA, CDR2 SQIVND (reference sequence). CDR3 nucleotide sequence: TGTGCCAGTACTTGGACAGGGGGTAGCAATCAGCCCCAGCATTTT. This codes for CASTWTGGSNQPQHF.

The count of this clone is one. This rearrangement joins TRBV9 to TRBJ2-1; 9 bases fit TRBD1. J was trimmed by 4 bases and V by 2 bases; bases with no gene match: 4. Germline CDR1 SGDLS, CDR2 YYNGEE. The CDR3 spans 15 residues. CDR3 DNA: TGTGCCAGCAGCGTTGGGGACAGGGTGTACAATGAGCAGTTCTTC. Amino acid sequence: CASSVGDRVYNEQFF.

V and J are TRBV23-1 and TRBJ1-4; D uncertain. TRBV23-1 is reported as an ORF; its role is uncertain. V lost 1 base and J 4 bases, leaving 10 bases between the germline ends. The CDR3 contains 15 residues. The CDR3 sequence: CASSQLEGSNEKLFF. The CDR3 coding sequence is TGCGCCAGCAGTCAATTAGAAGGAAGTAATGAAAAACTGTTTTTT.

This sequence joins TRBV11-2 and TRBJ2-1; 10 nucleotides agree with TRBD2. The CDR3 consists of 18 residues. The V gene's germline CDR1 is SGHAT and CDR2 FQNNGV. J lost 0 bases, V lost 3 bases, and 8 bases had no gene match. CDR3 sequence (DNA): TGTGCCAGCAGCTTCTTAGCGGGAGGTCCTACCTCCTACAATGAGCAGTTCTTC. Encoded protein: CASSFLAGGPTSYNEQFF.

In this sample, this clone turned up once. This chain links TRBV7-2 with TRBJ1-1; D is unclear. The CDR3 runs to 14 residues. Trimming left V 1 base short and J 6 bases short, with 12 bases between. In germline, CDR1 is SGHTA, CDR2 FQGNSA. For the CDR3, the DNA is TGTGCCAGCAGCTTAGAGAGGGTATATCCTGAAGCTTTCTTT. Translated: CASSLERVYPEAFF.

This clone was recorded once. The chain joins TRBV5-1 to TRBJ2-1; maybe TRBD2 (5 bases). The germline V and J ends were trimmed by 0 bases and 7 bases, with 8 bases remaining between them. CDR1 and CDR2 from the germline V gene are SGHRS and YFSETQ. This CDR3 comprises 13 residues. The CDR3 is CASSLGGLNEQFF. The DNA of the CDR3 is TGCGCCAGCAGCTTGGGAGGGTTGAATGAGCAGTTCTTC.

The CDR3 reads CASSLVQGANGYTF. The CDR3 DNA reads TGTGCCAGCAGCTTGGTTCAGGGGGCGAATGGCTACACCTTC. The chain employs TRBV5-6 and TRBJ1-2; 8 nucleotides align to TRBD1. Germline-derived CDR1 and CDR2 are SGHDT and YYEEEE. The CDR3 runs to 14 residues. The J segment lost 6 bases and the V segment lost 0 bases, leaving 4 bases of the junction unmatched.

The chain joins TRBV2 to TRBJ2-1; 8 bases map to TRBD1. The V segment lost 6 bases and the J segment 8 bases; nucleotides outside the gene matches: 6. There are 13 residues in the CDR3. Germline CDR1 is SNHLY and CDR2 is FYNNEI. The DNA for the CDR3 is TGTGCCAGCAGCGCGGACAGGGTCGATGAGCAGTTCTTC. Amino acid sequence: CASSADRVDEQFF.

The CDR3 region has the DNA TGTGCCAGCAGTTACCAAGGACTAGGCGATACGCAGTATTTT. The encoded protein is CASSYQGLGDTQYF. The chain is built from TRBV6-6 and TRBJ2-3; 7 bases fit TRBD2. V shed 2 bases, J shed 6 bases, and the junction held 5 bases outside the gene matches. Germline values: CDR1 MNHNY, CDR2 SVGAGI (reference sequence). This CDR3 is built from 14 residues.

J is TRBJ1-2 and V is TRBV5-1; D ambiguous. The length of the CDR3 is 14 residues. Germline V gives CDR1 SGHRS, CDR2 YFSETQ. V lost 1 base, J lost 2 bases, and 9 bases lay in between. Here the CDR3 DNA reads TGCGCCAGCAGCTTGAGGTCATCGAACTATGGCTACACCTTC. It codes for CASSLRSSNYGYTF. Using reference TRBV5-1 and TRBJ1-2 for the parts outside the CDR3, the full variable domain is KAGVTQTPRYLIKTRGQQVTLSCSPISGHRSVSWYQQTPGQGLQFLFEYFSETQRNKGNFPGRFSGRQFSNSRSEMNVSTLELGDSALYLCASSLRSSNYGYTFGSGTRLTVV.